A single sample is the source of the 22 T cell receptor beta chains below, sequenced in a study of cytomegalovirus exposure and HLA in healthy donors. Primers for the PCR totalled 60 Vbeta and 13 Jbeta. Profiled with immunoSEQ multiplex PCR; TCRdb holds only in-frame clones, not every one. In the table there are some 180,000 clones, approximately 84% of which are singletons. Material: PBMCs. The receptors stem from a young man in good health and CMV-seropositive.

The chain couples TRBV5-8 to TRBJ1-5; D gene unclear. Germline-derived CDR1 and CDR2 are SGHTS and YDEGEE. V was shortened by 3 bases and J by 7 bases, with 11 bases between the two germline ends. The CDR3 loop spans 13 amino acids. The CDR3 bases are TGTGCCAGCAGCTCGGTAAGAGGACAGCCCCAGCATTTT. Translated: CASSSVRGQPQHF.

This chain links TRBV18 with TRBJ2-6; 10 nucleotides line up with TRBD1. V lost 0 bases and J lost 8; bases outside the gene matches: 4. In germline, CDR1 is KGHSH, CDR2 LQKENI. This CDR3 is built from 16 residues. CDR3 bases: TGTGCCAGCTCACCACCGGACAGGGGGTATACCAACGTCCTGACTTTC. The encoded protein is CASSPPDRGYTNVLTF.

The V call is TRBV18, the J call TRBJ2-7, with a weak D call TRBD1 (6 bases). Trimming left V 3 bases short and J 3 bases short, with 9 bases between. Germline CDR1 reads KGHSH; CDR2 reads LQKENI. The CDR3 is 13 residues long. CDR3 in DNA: TGTGCCAGCTCACCCCCGGACAGCTACGAGCAGTACGTC. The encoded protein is CASSPPDSYEQYV.

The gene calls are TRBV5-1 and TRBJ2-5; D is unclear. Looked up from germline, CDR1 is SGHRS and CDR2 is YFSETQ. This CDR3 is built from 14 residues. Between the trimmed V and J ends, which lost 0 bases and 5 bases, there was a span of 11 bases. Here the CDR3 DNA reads TGCGCCAGCAGCTTGGGAAGGCCCGGGGAGACCCAGTACTTC. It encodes CASSLGRPGETQYF.

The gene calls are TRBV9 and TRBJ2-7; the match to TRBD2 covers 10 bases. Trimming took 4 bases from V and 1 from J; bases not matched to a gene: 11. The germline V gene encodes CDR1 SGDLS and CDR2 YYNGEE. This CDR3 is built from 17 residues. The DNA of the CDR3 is TGTGCCAGCAGCCCCAGAGGGGTGACTAGCGGGTCCTACGAGCAGTACTTC. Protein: CASSPRGVTSGSYEQYF.

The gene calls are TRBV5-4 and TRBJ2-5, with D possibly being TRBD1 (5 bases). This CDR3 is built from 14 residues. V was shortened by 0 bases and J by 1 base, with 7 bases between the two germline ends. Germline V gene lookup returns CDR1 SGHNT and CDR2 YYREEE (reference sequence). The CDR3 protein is CASSLGTLQETQYF. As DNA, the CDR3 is TGTGCCAGCAGCTTGGGGACACTCCAAGAGACCCAGTACTTC.

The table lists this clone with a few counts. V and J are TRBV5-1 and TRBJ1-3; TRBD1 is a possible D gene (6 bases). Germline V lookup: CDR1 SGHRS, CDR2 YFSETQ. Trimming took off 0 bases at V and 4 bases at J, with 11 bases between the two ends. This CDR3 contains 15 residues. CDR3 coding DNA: TGCGCCAGCAGCTTGGAACAGGGAGTGGGAAACACCATATATTTT. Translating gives CASSLEQGVGNTIYF.

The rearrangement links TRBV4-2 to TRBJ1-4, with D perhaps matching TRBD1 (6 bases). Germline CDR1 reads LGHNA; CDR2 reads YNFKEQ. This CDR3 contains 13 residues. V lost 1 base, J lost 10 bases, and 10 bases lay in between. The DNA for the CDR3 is TGTGCCAGCAGCCAAGGGGACAACGGAAAACTGTTTTTT. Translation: CASSQGDNGKLFF.

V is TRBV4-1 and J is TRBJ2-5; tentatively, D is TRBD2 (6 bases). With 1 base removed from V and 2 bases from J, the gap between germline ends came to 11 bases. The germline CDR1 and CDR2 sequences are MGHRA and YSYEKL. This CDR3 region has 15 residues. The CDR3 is CASSQAGRRQETQYF. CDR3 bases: TGCGCCAGCAGCCAAGCCGGGAGAAGGCAAGAGACCCAGTACTTC.

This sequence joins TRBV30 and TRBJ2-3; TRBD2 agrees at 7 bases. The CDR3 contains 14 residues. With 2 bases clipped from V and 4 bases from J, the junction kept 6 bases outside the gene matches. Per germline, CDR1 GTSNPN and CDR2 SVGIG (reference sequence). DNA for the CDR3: TGTGCCTGGAGTTTTGCGGGAGCAGCAGATACGCAGTATTTT. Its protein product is CAWSFAGAADTQYF.

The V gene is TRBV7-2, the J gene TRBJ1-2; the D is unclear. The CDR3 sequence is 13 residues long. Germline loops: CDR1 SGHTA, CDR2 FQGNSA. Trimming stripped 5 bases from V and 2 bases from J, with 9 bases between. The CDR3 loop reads CASSLQENYGYTF. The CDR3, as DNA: TGTGCCAGCAGCCTTCAGGAAAACTATGGCTACACCTTC.

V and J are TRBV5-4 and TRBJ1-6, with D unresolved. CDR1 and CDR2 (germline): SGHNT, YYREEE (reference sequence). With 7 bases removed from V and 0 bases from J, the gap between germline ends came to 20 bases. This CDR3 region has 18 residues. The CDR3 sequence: CASHPGPTISSYNSPLHF. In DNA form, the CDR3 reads TGTGCCAGCCACCCCGGACCGACTATAAGCTCCTATAATTCACCCCTCCACTTT.

The CDR3 nucleotides read TGTGCCAGCAGCTTAGACGTAGTGCACGAAGCTTTCTTT. Its protein is CASSLDVVHEAFF. The rearrangement uses TRBV11-3 and TRBJ1-1; D call uncertain. The V and J ends lost 0 bases and 8 bases respectively, with 10 bases between them. The CDR3 covers 13 residues. Germline assignment: CDR1 SGHNT and CDR2 YENEEA.

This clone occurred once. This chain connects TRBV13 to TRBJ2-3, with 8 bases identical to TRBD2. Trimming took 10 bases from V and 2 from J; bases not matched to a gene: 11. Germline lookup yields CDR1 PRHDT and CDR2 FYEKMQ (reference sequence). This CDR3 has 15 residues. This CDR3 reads CAIGSPGGDTDTQYF. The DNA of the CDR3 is TGTGCCATCGGCAGCCCCGGGGGGGACACAGATACGCAGTATTTT.

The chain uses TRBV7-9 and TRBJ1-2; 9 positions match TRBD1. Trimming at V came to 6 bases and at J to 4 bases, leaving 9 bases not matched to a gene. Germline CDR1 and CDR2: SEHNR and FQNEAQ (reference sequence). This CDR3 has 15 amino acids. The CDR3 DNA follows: TGTGCCAGCAGACCAGGGGACAGGGAGGGCTATGGCTACACCTTC. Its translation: CASRPGDREGYGYTF.

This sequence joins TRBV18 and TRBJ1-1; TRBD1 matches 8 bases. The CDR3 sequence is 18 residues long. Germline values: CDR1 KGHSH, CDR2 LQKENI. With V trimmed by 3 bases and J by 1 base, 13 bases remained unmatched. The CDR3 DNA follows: TGTGCCAGCTCACCGCTTAGTGGGGGACAGGCGCCGAACACTGAAGCTTTCTTT. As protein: CASSPLSGGQAPNTEAFF. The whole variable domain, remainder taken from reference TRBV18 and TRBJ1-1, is NAGVMQNPRHLVRRRGQEARLRCSPMKGHSHVYWYRQLPEEGLKFMVYLQKENIIDESGMPKERFSAEFPKEGPSILRIQQVVRGDSAAYFCASSPLSGGQAPNTEAFFGQGTRLTVV.

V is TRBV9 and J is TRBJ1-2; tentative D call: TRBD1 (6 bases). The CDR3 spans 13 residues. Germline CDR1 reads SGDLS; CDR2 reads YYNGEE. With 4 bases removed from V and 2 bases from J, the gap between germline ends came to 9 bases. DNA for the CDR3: TGTGCCAGCAGCAGGGGGACCAACTATGGCTACACCTTC. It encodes CASSRGTNYGYTF. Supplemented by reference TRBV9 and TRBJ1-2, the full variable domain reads DSGVTQTPKHLITATGQRVTLRCSPRSGDLSVYWYQQSLDQGLQFLIQYYNGEERAKGNILERFSAQQFPDLHSELNLSSLELGDSALYFCASSRGTNYGYTFGSGTRLTVV.

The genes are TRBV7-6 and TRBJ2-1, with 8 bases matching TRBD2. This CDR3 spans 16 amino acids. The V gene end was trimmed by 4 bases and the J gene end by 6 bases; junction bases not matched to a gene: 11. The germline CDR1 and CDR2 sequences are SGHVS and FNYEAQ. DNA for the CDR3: TGTGCCAGCAGCTCAGACGCGGGACTAGGAGCCAATGAGCAGTTCTTC. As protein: CASSSDAGLGANEQFF.

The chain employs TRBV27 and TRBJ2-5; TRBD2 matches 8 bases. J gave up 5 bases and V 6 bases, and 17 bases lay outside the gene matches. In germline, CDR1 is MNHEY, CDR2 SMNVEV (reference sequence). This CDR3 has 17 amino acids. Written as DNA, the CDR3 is TGTGCCAGCAGGCCTCGGAGCGGGAGAAGGGGTAGGGAGACCCAGTACTTC. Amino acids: CASRPRSGRRGRETQYF.

In DNA, the CDR3 is TGTGCCAGCAGCTACGGCACCGGGGAGCTGTTTTTT. This encodes CASSYGTGELFF. The J gene is TRBJ2-2, the V gene TRBV11-3, with no clear D. Trimming removed 4 bases from V and 4 bases from J, with 4 bases in between. The CDR3 loop spans 12 amino acids. CDR1 is SGHNT, CDR2 YENEEA, per germline.

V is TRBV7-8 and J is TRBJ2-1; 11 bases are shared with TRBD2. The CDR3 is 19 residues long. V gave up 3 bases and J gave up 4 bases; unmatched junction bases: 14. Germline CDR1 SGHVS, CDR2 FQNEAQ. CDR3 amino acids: CASSLVLSGRAIPYNEQFF. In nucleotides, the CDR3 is TGTGCCAGCAGCTTGGTGCTTAGCGGGAGGGCCATCCCTTACAATGAGCAGTTCTTC.

The CDR3 here is CASSLPRETYEQYF. The CDR3 nucleotides read TGTGCCAGCAGCTTACCTCGGGAAACCTACGAGCAGTACTTC. The chain links TRBV7-9 to TRBJ2-7; D is possibly TRBD2 (5 bases). From germline, CDR1 is SEHNR and CDR2 FQNEAQ (reference sequence). The CDR3 length is 14 residues. Between the trimmed V and J ends, which lost 2 bases and 2 bases, there was a span of 10 bases.